This T cell receptor (beta chain) appears in the sequencing data of a study of neurological immune-mediated disorders (dated by TCRdb to the late 2010s). Regarding the research as a whole: Among the approximately 35 multiple sclerosis patients, about 30 had relapsing-remitting MS and 3 had secondary progressive MS. Peripheral blood TCR-beta repertoires from HTLV-I-associated myelopathy (HAM/TSP) patients, multiple sclerosis patients and healthy controls were compared by UMI-based sequencing. Longitudinal samples, technical triplicates and paired sorted CD4+ and CD8+ T-cell subsets, alongside PBMC samples, were included among the 106 TCR-beta libraries. The cohort included 68 subjects: about 15 with HAM/TSP, around 34 with multiple sclerosis, and around 20 healthy controls. Here is what the overall study found, with its caveats: No identical CDR3 amino acid sequences were found to be shared among expanded clones across subjects, suggesting that TCR-beta repertoires were private in all groups. No association of the MS cluster with clinical or MRI features was observed, and the need for larger cohorts was stated by the authors. TCR clonal expansion was highest in HAM/TSP patients and lowest in MS patients, with MS patients falling below even healthy controls. In a phylogenetic analysis, the repertoires of 18 out of 34 MS patients fell into a single cluster of related CDR3 sequences, pointing to a possible signature at the repertoire level.

Libraries from unsorted PBMCs were made from 2 million PBMCs kept in RNAlater at -80 degrees C until RNA extraction. The multiple sclerosis patients were enrolled in a US clinical protocol that used magnetic resonance imaging to evaluate disease progression. Peripheral blood was subjected to Ficoll-Hypaque density gradient centrifugation to isolate PBMCs, which were then cryopreserved in liquid nitrogen. In its sample, this clonotype was seen many times. Its specific antigen is unknown. No base quality values were provided; no much bigger clone lies one nucleotide off. The CDR3 starts with the cysteine, ends with the phenylalanine, and has 15 residues. Left in the record is the CDR3 DNA by itself, 45 bases read in frame from the first base. V loses 6 bases at its end and J loses 2 bases; junction bases beyond the gene matches: 10. In the germline V gene (reference sequence), CDR1 corresponds to DFQATT and CDR2 to SNEGSKA.

To synthesize cDNA, template-switch 5'RACE was performed with a primer carrying a 10-nucleotide random unique molecular identifier so that each TCR transcript was tagged. Each sequencing run produced over 160 million TCR-beta sequences covering 15-18 subjects. Total RNA was extracted with the RNeasy kit. Using the KAPA Real-time Library Amplification kit, TCR-beta VDJ regions were amplified with primers for the TCR constant region and the 5'RACE anchor. Sample indexes and Illumina adaptors were added in a first PCR, and a second PCR then increased library yield. After purification with Ampure beads, the TCR product of roughly 650 bp was size-selected on a 2% E-gel SizeSelection system. Before pooling, libraries had their quality checked on a Bioanalyzer, their concentration measured with Qubit, and their quantity determined with the Kapa Library Quantification kit. An Illumina HiSeq 2500 sequenced the libraries paired-end 2 x 150 bp. To increase sequence diversity, 25-30% phiX was spiked into each library pool. The source study handled its data this way. Quality-filtered reads were processed with the UMI-based MiGEC pipeline, which removed over 80% of raw TCR sequences during error correction. VDJ genes were aligned to IMGT germline references, and clonotypes were defined by unique CDR3 amino acid sequence plus V-J genes. Clonal expansion, Shannon diversity and CDR3 relatedness (CalcPairwiseDistances, ClusterSamples) were evaluated with VDJtools, and phylogenetic trees were built with CLCbio workbench. Using coefficient-of-variation modelling across technical triplicates, the study counted a clone as expanded if it had at least 8 unique UMIs. TCRdb reworked the public reads: Q25 trimming with fastp, MiXCR clone assembly, productive beta chains retained. Duplicate CDR3 protein sequences are folded into a single record with the most common DNA and genes. TCRdb's processing, not the study's, gives the V and J calls here. In this sample the table shows tens of thousands of distinct CDR3 sequences, 4.5% of which occur a single time. Clones ranked in the top ten supply 5.5% to 6.5% of the sample.

This sequence originates from a woman aged 60-70 years with multiple sclerosis. The specimen was PBMCs. This receptor chain uses TRBV20-1 and TRBJ2-1; TRBD2 matches 7 bases in the middle. The CDR3 reads as follows: CSAPQLAITYNEQFF. The DNA sequence follows: TGCAGTGCGCCCCAACTAGCGATCACCTACAATGAGCAGTTCTTC.